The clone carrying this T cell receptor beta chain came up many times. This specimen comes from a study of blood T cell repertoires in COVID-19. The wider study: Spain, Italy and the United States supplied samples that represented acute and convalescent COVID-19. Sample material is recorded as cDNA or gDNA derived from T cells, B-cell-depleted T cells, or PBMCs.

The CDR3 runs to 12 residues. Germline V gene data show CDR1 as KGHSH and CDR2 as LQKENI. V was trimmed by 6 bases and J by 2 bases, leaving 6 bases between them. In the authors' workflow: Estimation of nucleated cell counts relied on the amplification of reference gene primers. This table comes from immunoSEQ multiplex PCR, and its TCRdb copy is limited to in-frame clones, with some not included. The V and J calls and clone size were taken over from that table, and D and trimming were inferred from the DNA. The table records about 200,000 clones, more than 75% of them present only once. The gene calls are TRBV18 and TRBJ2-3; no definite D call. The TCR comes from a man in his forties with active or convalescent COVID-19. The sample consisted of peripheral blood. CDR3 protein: CASSTPTDTQYF. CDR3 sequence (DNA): TGTGCCAGCTCCACTCCCACAGATACGCAGTATTTT.